One TCR beta chain is described in this entry. Its antigen is undetermined. This sample is part of a study of cytomegalovirus exposure and HLA in healthy donors. The study's findings and limits: It has been reported that TCR beta sequences accurately predicted the HLA-A and HLA-B alleles of most subjects. In vitro assays verified that a few CMV-associated chains recognized CMV antigens specifically.

Germline CDR1 reads SGDLS; CDR2 reads YYNGEE. This CDR3 is built from 15 residues. J was trimmed by 4 bases and V by 2 bases; bases with no gene match: 5. 13 Jbeta primers and 60 Vbeta primers were used for the PCR. Only in-frame clones appear in the TCRdb table, and some are missing; sequencing was by immunoSEQ multiplex PCR. In the table there are around 67,000 clones, roughly two thirds of which are singletons. This sequence joins TRBV9 and TRBJ2-2; TRBD1 agrees at 7 bases. This TCR was recovered from a woman aged 50 to 60 in good health and CMV-seronegative. The sequenced sample was PBMCs. The CDR3 DNA is TGTGCCAGCAGCGTGTTTACAGGGGCCACCGGGGAGCTGTTTTTT. The encoded protein is CASSVFTGATGELFF. Based on the CDR3 plus reference TRBV9 and TRBJ2-2, the full variable domain is DSGVTQTPKHLITATGQRVTLRCSPRSGDLSVYWYQQSLDQGLQFLIQYYNGEERAKGNILERFSAQQFPDLHSELNLSSLELGDSALYFCASSVFTGATGELFFGEGSRLTVL.